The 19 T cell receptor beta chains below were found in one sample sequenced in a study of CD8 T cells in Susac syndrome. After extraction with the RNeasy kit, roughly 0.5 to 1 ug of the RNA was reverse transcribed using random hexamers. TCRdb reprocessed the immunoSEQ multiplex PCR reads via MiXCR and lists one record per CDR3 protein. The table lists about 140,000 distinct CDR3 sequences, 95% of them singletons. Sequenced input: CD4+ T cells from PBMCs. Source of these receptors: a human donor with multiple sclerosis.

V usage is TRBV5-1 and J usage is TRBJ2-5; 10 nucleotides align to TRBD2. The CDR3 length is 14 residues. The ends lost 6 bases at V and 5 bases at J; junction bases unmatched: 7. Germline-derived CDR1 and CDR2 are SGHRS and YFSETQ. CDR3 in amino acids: CASTPGLAEETQYF. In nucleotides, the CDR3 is TGCGCCAGCACCCCTGGACTAGCGGAGGAGACCCAGTACTTC.

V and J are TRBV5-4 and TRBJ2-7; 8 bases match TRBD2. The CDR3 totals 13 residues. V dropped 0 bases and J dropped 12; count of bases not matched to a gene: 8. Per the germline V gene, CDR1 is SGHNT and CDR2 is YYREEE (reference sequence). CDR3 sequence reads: CASSLAGGLDPYF. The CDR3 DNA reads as TGTGCCAGCAGCTTGGCGGGAGGGTTGGATCCGTACTTC. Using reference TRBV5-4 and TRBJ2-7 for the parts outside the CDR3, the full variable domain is ETGVTQSPTHLIKTRGQQVTLRCSSQSGHNTVSWYQQALGQGPQFIFQYYREEENGRGNFPPRFSGLQFPNYSSELNVNALELDDSALYLCASSLAGGLDPYFGPGTRLTVT.

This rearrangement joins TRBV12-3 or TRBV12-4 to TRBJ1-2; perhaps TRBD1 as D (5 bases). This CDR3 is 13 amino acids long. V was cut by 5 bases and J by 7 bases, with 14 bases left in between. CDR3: CASSHRRLGGYTF. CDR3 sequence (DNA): TGTGCCAGCAGTCACAGGCGGTTAGGTGGCTACACCTTC.

CDR3 DNA: TGCAGTGCTAGAGATACCCCTCCTAGCACAGATACGCAGTATTTT. Protein sequence: CSARDTPPSTDTQYF. The rearrangement uses TRBV20-1 and TRBJ2-3; D ambiguous. Between the trimmed V and J ends, which lost 0 bases and 0 bases, there was a span of 10 bases. Germline lookup yields CDR1 DFQATT and CDR2 SNEGSKA (reference sequence). There are 15 residues in the CDR3.

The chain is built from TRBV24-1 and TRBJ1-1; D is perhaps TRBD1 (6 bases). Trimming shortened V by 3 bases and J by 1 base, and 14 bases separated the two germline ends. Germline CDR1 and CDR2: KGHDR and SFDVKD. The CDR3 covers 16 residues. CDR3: CATSDALGGKNTEAFF. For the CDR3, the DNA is TGTGCCACCAGTGATGCCCTCGGGGGCAAGAACACTGAAGCTTTCTTT.

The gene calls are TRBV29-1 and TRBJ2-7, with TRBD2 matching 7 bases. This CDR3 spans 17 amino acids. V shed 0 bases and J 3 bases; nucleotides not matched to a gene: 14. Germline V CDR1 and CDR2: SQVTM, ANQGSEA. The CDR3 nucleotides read TGCAGCGTTGAAGAAACAACCGGGGGGAGATCGGGCTACGAGCAGTACTTC. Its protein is CSVEETTGGRSGYEQYF.

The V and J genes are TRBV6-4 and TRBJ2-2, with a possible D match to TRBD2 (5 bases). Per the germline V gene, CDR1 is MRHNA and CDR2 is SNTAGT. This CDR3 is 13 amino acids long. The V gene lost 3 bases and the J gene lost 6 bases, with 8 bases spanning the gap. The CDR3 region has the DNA TGTGCCAGCAGTGAGCTAGCATCCGGGGAGCTGTTTTTT. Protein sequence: CASSELASGELFF.

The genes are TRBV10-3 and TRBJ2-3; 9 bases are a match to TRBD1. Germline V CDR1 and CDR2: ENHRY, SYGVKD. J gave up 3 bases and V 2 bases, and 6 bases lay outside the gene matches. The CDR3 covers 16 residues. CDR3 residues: CAISEEGQGGTDTQYF. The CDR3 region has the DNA TGTGCCATCAGTGAGGAGGGACAGGGAGGAACAGATACGCAGTATTTT.

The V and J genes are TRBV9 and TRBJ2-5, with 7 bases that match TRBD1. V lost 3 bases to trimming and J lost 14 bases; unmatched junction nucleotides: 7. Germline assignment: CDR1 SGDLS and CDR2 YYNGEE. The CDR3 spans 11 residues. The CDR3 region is CASSGTGQDYF. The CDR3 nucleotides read TGTGCCAGCAGCGGGACCGGACAGGACTACTTC.

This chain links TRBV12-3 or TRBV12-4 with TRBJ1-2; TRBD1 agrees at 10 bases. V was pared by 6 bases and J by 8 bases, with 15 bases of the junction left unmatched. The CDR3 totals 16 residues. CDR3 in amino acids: CASSPGTGAAERGYTF. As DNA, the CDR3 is TGTGCCAGCAGCCCGGGGACAGGGGCCGCAGAGAGGGGCTACACCTTC.

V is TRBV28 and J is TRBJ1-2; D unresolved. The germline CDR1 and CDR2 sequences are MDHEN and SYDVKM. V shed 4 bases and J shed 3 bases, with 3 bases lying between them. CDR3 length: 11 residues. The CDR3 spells CASSSDYGYTF. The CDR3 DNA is TGTGCCAGCAGTTCGGACTATGGCTACACCTTC.

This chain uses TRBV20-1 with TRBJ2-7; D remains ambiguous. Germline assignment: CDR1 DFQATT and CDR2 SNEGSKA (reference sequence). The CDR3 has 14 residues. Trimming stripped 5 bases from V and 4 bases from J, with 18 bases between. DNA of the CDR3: TGCAGTGCTGGCCGGGCCGCAGGACGTTACGAGCAGTACTTC. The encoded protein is CSAGRAAGRYEQYF.

The CDR3 DNA reads as TGCGCCAGCAGCTCCCACCCCACAGATACGCAGTATTTT. Its protein product is CASSSHPTDTQYF. This chain links TRBV5-1 with TRBJ2-3; D uncertain. In germline, CDR1 is SGHRS, CDR2 YFSETQ. V shed 3 bases and J shed 2 bases, with 7 bases lying between them. This CDR3 spans 13 amino acids.

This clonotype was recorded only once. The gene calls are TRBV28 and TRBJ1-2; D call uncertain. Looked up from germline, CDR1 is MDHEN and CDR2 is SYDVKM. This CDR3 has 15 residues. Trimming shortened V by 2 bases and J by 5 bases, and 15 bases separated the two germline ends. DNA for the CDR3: TGTGCCAGCAGTTTAGATCCGGGTTCGCGGTATGGCTACACCTTC. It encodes CASSLDPGSRYGYTF.

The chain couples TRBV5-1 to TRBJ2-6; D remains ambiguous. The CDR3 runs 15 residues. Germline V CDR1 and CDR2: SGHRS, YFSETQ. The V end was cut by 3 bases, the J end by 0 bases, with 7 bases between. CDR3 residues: CASSSQSSGANVLTF. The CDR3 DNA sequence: TGCGCCAGCAGCTCACAGAGCTCTGGGGCCAACGTCCTGACTTTC. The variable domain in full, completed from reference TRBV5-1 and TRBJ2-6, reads KAGVTQTPRYLIKTRGQQVTLSCSPISGHRSVSWYQQTPGQGLQFLFEYFSETQRNKGNFPGRFSGRQFSNSRSEMNVSTLELGDSALYLCASSSQSSGANVLTFGAGSRLTVL.

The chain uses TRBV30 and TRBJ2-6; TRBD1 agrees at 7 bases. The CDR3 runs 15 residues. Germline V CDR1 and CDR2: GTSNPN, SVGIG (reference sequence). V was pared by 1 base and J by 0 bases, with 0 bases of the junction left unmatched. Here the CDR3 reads CAWSGTGSGANVLTF. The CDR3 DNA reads TGTGCCTGGAGTGGGACAGGCTCTGGGGCCAACGTCCTGACTTTC. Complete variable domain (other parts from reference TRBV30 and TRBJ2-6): SQTIHQWPATLVQPVGSPLSLECTVEGTSNPNLYWYRQAAGRGLQLLFYSVGIGQISSEVPQNLSASRPQDRQFILSSKKLLLSDSGFYLCAWSGTGSGANVLTFGAGSRLTVL.

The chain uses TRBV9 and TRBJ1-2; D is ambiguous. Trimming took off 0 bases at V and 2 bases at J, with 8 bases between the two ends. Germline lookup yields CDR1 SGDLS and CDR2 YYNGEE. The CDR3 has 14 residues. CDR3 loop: CASSVAAENYGYTF. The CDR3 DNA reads TGTGCCAGCAGCGTAGCGGCAGAAAACTATGGCTACACCTTC.

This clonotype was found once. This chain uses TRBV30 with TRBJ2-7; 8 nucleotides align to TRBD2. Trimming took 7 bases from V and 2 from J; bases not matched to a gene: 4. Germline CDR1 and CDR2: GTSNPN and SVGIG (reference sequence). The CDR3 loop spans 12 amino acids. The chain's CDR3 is CASRGGPYEQYF. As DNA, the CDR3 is TGTGCCTCCCGGGGGGGCCCCTACGAGCAGTACTTC.

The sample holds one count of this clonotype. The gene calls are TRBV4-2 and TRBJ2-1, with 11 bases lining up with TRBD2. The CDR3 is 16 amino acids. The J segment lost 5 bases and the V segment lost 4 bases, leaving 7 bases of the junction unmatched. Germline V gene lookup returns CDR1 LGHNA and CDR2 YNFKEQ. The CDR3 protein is CASSPLVAGGDNEQFF. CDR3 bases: TGTGCCAGCAGCCCCCTGGTAGCGGGAGGGGACAATGAGCAGTTCTTC.